The entry below gives a single T cell receptor beta chain sequence along with its context. This specimen belongs to a study of OX40 agonist ivuxolimab in advanced cancers. The CDR3 has 13 residues. Germline V CDR1 and CDR2: SEHNR, FQNEAQ (reference sequence). V was shortened by 3 bases and J by 5 bases, with 10 bases between the two germline ends. TCRdb's table, derived via immunoSEQ multiplex PCR, lists solely in-frame clones and lacks some. Altogether 76,000 or so clones are present, approximately 85% being singletons, with the ten largest covering around 5.1%. The genes are TRBV7-9 and TRBJ2-5, with D uncertain. The source is an adult with an advanced solid tumor such as melanoma, head and neck, liver or kidney cancer. Sequences were derived from CD4+ or CD8+ T cells sorted from blood, sampled in a trial of the OX40 agonist ivuxolimab. Here the CDR3 reads CASSLQLGETQYF. CDR3 DNA sequence: TGTGCCAGCAGCTTGCAGCTCGGGGAGACCCAGTACTTC.